Presented here are 16 T cell receptor beta chains from one specimen sequenced in a study of cytomegalovirus exposure and HLA in healthy donors. PCR involved 60 Vbeta and 13 Jbeta primers. Some clones are missing from TCRdb's copy, which holds only in-frame ones; the method was immunoSEQ multiplex PCR. The sample consists of some 60,000 clones, 75% to 85% of them appearing once. The sequenced material came from PBMCs. These receptors all come from a male donor in good health and CMV-seronegative.

The chain joins TRBV7-9 to TRBJ1-1; TRBD1 aligns across 10 bases. Trimming cost V 5 bases and J 7 bases; bases outside gene matches: 7. The CDR3 is 14 amino acids. Germline assignment: CDR1 SEHNR and CDR2 FQNEAQ (reference sequence). CDR3 loop: CASSPIWDRGEAFF. In DNA, the CDR3 is TGTGCCAGCAGCCCTATTTGGGACAGGGGTGAAGCTTTCTTT.

The rearrangement joins TRBV19 to TRBJ2-3; 13 nucleotides align to TRBD2. Per germline, CDR1 LNHDA and CDR2 SQIVND (reference sequence). V lost 4 bases, J lost 0 bases, and 4 bases stayed unmatched. CDR3 size: 17 residues. The CDR3 nucleotides read TGTGCCAGTAGTACCCGACTAGCGGGGGGTAGCACAGATACGCAGTATTTT. Translated, it gives CASSTRLAGGSTDTQYF.

This clone was counted only a few times. V is TRBV7-3 and J is TRBJ2-2; TRBD2 aligns across 9 bases. This CDR3 is built from 16 residues. Germline CDR1 is SGHTA and CDR2 is FQGTGA. V trimming: 4 bases; J trimming: 1 base; junction bases outside the gene matches: 4. CDR3 bases: TGTGCCAGCAGCTATAGCGGGGGAGAGAACACCGGGGAGCTGTTTTTT. Protein sequence: CASSYSGGENTGELFF.

This chain joins TRBV29-1 and TRBJ1-4, with TRBD1 matching 9 bases. With V trimmed by 5 bases and J by 15 bases, 7 bases remained unmatched. CDR3 length equals 11 residues. CDR1 and CDR2 from the germline V gene are SQVTM and ANQGSEA. The CDR3 spells CSVTTGGRMFF. DNA for the CDR3: TGCAGCGTTACAACAGGGGGCCGAATGTTTTTT.

V is TRBV27 and J is TRBJ1-6; 8 bases are shared with TRBD1. J was trimmed by 15 bases and V by 3 bases; bases with no gene match: 10. Germline CDR1 is MNHEY and CDR2 is SMNVEV (reference sequence). The CDR3 runs 14 residues. This CDR3 reads CASSFQGAGLFLHF. CDR3 coding DNA: TGTGCCAGCAGTTTTCAGGGGGCAGGGTTGTTCCTCCACTTT.

The V call is TRBV11-3, the J call TRBJ2-7; D perhaps matches TRBD1 (6 bases). This CDR3 has 12 residues. The germline V and J ends were trimmed by 5 bases and 4 bases, with 9 bases remaining between them. Germline lookup yields CDR1 SGHNT and CDR2 YENEEA. CDR3 sequence reads: CASSEQGYEQYF. The CDR3 nucleotides are TGTGCCAGCAGCGAACAGGGTTACGAGCAGTACTTC. Based on the CDR3 plus reference TRBV11-3 and TRBJ2-7, the full variable domain is EAGVVQSPRYKIIEKKQPVAFWCNPISGHNTLYWYLQNLGQGPELLIRYENEEAVDDSQLPKDRFSAERLKGVDSTLKIQPAELGDSAVYLCASSEQGYEQYFGPGTRLTVT.

The V and J genes are TRBV7-2 and TRBJ2-1, with TRBD1 as a possible D gene (5 bases). The V gene's germline CDR1 is SGHTA and CDR2 FQGNSA. The CDR3 totals 15 residues. The V and J ends lost 1 base and 6 bases respectively, with 13 bases between them. This CDR3 is CASSLGGQGFNEQFF. In DNA form, the CDR3 reads TGTGCCAGCAGCTTAGGGGGCCAGGGTTTCAATGAGCAGTTCTTC.

The genes are TRBV14 and TRBJ1-2; D not resolved. CDR3 length equals 13 residues. V gave up 1 base and J gave up 8 bases, with 11 bases separating them. Germline CDR1 and CDR2: SGHDN and FVKESK. CDR3 protein: CASSQGTFGGYTF. For the CDR3, the DNA is TGTGCCAGCAGCCAAGGTACCTTCGGGGGCTACACCTTC.

The chain combines TRBV30 with TRBJ1-2; 7 bases are a match to TRBD1. The V segment lost 2 bases and the J segment 5 bases; nucleotides outside the gene matches: 5. Per germline, CDR1 GTSNPN and CDR2 SVGIG (reference sequence). The CDR3 runs to 13 residues. The DNA for the CDR3 is TGTGCCTGGAGTCAGGGGGAGAGTTATGGCTACACCTTC. This sequence encodes CAWSQGESYGYTF.

This clone has more than one count but fewer than ten. The gene calls are TRBV19 and TRBJ2-3, with 7 bases that match TRBD1. V was pared by 3 bases and J by 3 bases, with 6 bases of the junction left unmatched. This CDR3 comprises 15 residues. Germline assignment: CDR1 LNHDA and CDR2 SQIVND (reference sequence). The CDR3, as DNA: TGTGCCAGTAGTATTACCCCGGGACAGACAGATACGCAGTATTTT. As protein: CASSITPGQTDTQYF.

The chain recombines TRBV19 with TRBJ1-4, with a tentative D call TRBD1 (6 bases). The V gene's germline CDR1 is LNHDA and CDR2 SQIVND (reference sequence). This CDR3 is 14 amino acids long. Trimming removed 6 bases from V and 4 bases from J, with 12 bases in between. In DNA form, the CDR3 reads TGTGCCAGTAGCCTCGACAGGTATAATGAAAAACTGTTTTTT. Its protein product is CASSLDRYNEKLFF.

CDR3 loop: CASSIRQGDNSPLHF. The CDR3 DNA sequence: TGTGCCAGCAGCATCCGACAGGGGGACAATTCACCCCTCCACTTT. The chain recombines TRBV7-6 with TRBJ1-6; 9 bases agree with TRBD1. V shed 5 bases, J shed 7 bases, and the junction held 6 bases outside the gene matches. Looked up from germline, CDR1 is SGHVS and CDR2 is FNYEAQ. This CDR3 is 15 amino acids long.

The J gene is TRBJ2-5, the V gene TRBV7-6; 12 bases match TRBD2. The V and J ends lost 4 bases and 0 bases, in that order; junction bases with no gene match: 9. In germline, CDR1 is SGHVS, CDR2 FNYEAQ. The CDR3 contains 18 residues. The CDR3 DNA follows: TGTGCCAGCAGCTCCGGGGCTAGCGGGGGGGGTTACCAAGAGACCCAGTACTTC. It yields the protein CASSSGASGGGYQETQYF.

The chain couples TRBV7-3 to TRBJ2-1; 15 bases match TRBD2. The V gene end was trimmed by 5 bases and the J gene end by 6 bases; junction bases not matched to a gene: 8. In germline, CDR1 is SGHTA, CDR2 FQGTGA. CDR3 length: 17 residues. CDR3 DNA: TGTGCCAGCAGCCGGACTAGCGGGGGGGCTACGATCAATGAGCAGTTCTTC. It is translated as CASSRTSGGATINEQFF.

V is TRBV7-2 and J is TRBJ1-1; D is unresolved. CDR1 SGHTA and CDR2 FQGNSA come from the germline V gene. This CDR3 is 12 amino acids long. Trimming pared 3 bases from V and 5 bases from J, leaving 7 bases between. CDR3 in DNA: TGTGCCAGCAGCTTCGGAGCAACTGAAGCTTTCTTT. Amino acid sequence: CASSFGATEAFF. The full variable domain, with the rest looked up from reference TRBV7-2 and TRBJ1-1, is GAGVSQSPSNKVTEKGKDVELRCDPISGHTALYWYRQSLGQGLEFLIYFQGNSAPDKSGLPSDRFSAERTGGSVSTLTIQRTQQEDSAVYLCASSFGATEAFFGQGTRLTVV.

V is TRBV7-2 and J is TRBJ2-2; possible D gene TRBD1, 6 bases. The CDR3 length is 13 residues. Trimming removed 5 bases from V and 6 bases from J, with 10 bases in between. CDR1 and CDR2 (germline): SGHTA, FQGNSA. CDR3 amino acids: CASSLDSPGELFF. For the CDR3, the DNA is TGTGCCAGCAGCCTGGACAGCCCCGGGGAGCTGTTTTTT.